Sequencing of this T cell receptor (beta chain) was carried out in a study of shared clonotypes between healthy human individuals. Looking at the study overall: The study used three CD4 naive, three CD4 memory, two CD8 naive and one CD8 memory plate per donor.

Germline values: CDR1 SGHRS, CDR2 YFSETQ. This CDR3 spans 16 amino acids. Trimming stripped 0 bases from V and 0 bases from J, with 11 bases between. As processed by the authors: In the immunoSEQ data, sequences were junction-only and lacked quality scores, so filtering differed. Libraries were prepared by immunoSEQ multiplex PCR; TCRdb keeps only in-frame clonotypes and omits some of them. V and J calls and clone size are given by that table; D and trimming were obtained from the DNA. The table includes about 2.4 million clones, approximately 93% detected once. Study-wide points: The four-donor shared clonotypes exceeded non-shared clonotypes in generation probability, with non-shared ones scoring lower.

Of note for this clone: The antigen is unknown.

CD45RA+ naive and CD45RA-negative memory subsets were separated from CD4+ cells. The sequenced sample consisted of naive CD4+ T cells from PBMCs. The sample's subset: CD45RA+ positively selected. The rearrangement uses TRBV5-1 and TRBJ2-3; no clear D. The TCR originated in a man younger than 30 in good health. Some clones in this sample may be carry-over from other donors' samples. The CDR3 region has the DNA TGCGCCAGCAGCTTGGTAATTCGGGCTAGCACAGATACGCAGTATTTT. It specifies CASSLVIRASTDTQYF.